This TCR beta chain was profiled in a study of radiation and T cells in renal cell carcinoma. The CDR3 is made up of 18 amino acids. Germline assignment: CDR1 MDHEN and CDR2 SYDVKM. The junction had 8 bases not matched to a gene; V was cut back by 3 bases and J by 2 bases. TCRdb's copy holds only in-frame clones and misses some; the assay was immunoSEQ multiplex PCR. The sample records 120,000 to 150,000 clones, around four fifths being singletons. Time point here: baseline pretreatment blood. Treatment here: 15 Gy SBRT to primary tumor, nephrectomy 4 weeks later. The tumor was a clear cell renal cell carcinoma.

The rearrangement links TRBV28 to TRBJ1-4, with 11 bases lining up with TRBD1. Material: blood, obtained from a patient whose treatment included radiotherapy and nephrectomy. The clonotype was recovered from a woman aged 45 to 65 with renal cell carcinoma. CDR3: CASSFGGTGGMTNEKLFF. In DNA, the CDR3 is TGTGCCAGCAGTTTTGGAGGGACAGGGGGTATGACTAATGAAAAACTGTTTTTT.